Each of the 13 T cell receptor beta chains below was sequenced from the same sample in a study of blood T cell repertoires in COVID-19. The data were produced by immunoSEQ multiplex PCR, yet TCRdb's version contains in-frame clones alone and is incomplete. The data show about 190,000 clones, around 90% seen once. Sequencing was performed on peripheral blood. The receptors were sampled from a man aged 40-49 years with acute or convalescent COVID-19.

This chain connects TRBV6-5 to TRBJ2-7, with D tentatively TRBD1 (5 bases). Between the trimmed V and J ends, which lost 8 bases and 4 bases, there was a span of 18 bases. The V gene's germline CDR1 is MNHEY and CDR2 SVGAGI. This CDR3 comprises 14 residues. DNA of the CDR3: TGTGCCAGCCGTATCTCGCGACAGATATACGAGCAGTACTTC. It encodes CASRISRQIYEQYF.

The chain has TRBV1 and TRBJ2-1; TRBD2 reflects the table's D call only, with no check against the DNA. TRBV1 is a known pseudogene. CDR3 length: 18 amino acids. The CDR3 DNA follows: TGCACCAGCAGCCAAAATAGTACTAGCGGGGGCCCTTACAATGAGCAGTTCTTC. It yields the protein CTSSQNSTSGGPYNEQFF.

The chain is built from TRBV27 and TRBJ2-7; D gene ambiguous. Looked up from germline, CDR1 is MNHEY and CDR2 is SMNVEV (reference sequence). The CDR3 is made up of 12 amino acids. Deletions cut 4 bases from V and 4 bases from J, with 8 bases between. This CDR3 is CASSSRTYEQYF. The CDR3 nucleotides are TGTGCCAGCAGTTCCCGCACTTACGAGCAGTACTTC.

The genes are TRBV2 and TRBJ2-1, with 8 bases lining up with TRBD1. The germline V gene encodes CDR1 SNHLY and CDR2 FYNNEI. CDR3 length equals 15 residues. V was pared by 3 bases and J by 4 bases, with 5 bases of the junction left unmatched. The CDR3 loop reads CASSDRDRFYNEQFF. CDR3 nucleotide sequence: TGTGCCAGCAGTGACCGGGACAGGTTTTACAATGAGCAGTTCTTC.

The DNA of the CDR3 is TGTGCCAGCAGCTCCCCTGCCTTAGCGGGGGGGCGGGAGCTGTTTTTT. Residues: CASSSPALAGGRELFF. The chain combines TRBV7-2 with TRBJ2-2; 11 bases align to TRBD2. V was clipped by 4 bases and J by 9 bases; unmatched bases: 10. This CDR3 comprises 16 residues. Germline V gene data show CDR1 as SGHTA and CDR2 as FQGNSA.

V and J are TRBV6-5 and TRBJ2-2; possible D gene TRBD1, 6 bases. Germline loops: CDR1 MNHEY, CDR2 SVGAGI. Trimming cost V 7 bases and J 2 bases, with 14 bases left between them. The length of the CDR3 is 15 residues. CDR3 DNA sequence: TGTGCCAGCAAGTTTTACAGGGATAACACCGGGGAGCTGTTTTTT. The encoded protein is CASKFYRDNTGELFF.

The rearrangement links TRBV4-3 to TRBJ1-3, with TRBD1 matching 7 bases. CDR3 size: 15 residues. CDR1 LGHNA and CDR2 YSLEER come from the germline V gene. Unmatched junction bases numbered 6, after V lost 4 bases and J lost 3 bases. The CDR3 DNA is TGCGCCAGCAGCCGAGCGACAGGGTTTGGAAACACCATATATTTT. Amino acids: CASSRATGFGNTIYF.

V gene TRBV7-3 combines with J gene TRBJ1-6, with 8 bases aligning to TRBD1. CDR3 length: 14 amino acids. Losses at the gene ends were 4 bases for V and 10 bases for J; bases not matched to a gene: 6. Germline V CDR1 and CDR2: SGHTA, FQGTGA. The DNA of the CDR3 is TGTGCCAGCAGCTCCGGACAGGGTGGCTCACCCCTCCACTTT. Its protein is CASSSGQGGSPLHF.

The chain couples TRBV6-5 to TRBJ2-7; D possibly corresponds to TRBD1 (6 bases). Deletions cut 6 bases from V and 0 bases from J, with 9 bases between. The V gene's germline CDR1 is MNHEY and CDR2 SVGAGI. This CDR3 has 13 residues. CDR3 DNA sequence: TGTGCCAGCAGCCCAGGGGTCTCCTACGAGCAGTACTTC. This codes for CASSPGVSYEQYF.

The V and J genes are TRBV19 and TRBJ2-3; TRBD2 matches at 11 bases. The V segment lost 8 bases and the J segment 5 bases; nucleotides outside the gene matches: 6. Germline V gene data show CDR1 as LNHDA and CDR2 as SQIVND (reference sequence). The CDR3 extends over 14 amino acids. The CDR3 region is CASVAGGPGDTQYF. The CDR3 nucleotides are TGTGCCAGTGTAGCGGGGGGGCCCGGAGATACGCAGTATTTT.

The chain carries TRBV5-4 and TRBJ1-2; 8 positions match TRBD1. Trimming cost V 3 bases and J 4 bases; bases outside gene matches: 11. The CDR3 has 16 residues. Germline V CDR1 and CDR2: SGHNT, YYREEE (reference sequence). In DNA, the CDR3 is TGTGCCAGCAGCTCAGAAGGCAGGGGGCTTAGCTATGGCTACACCTTC. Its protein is CASSSEGRGLSYGYTF. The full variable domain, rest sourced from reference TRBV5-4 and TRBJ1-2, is ETGVTQSPTHLIKTRGQQVTLRCSSQSGHNTVSWYQQALGQGPQFIFQYYREEENGRGNFPPRFSGLQFPNYSSELNVNALELDDSALYLCASSSEGRGLSYGYTFGSGTRLTVV.

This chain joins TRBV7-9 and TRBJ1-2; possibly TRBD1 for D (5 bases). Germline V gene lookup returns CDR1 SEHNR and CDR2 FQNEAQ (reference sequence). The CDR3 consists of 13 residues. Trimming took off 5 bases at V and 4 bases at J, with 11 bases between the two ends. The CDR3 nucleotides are TGTGCCAGCAGCCCCCAGGACACCTATGGCTACACCTTC. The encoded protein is CASSPQDTYGYTF.

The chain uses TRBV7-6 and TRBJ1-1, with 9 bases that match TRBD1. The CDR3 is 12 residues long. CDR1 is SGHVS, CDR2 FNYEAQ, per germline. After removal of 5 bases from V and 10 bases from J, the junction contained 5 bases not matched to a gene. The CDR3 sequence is CASSPAGQGAFF. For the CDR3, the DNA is TGTGCCAGCAGCCCCGCGGGACAGGGAGCTTTCTTT.